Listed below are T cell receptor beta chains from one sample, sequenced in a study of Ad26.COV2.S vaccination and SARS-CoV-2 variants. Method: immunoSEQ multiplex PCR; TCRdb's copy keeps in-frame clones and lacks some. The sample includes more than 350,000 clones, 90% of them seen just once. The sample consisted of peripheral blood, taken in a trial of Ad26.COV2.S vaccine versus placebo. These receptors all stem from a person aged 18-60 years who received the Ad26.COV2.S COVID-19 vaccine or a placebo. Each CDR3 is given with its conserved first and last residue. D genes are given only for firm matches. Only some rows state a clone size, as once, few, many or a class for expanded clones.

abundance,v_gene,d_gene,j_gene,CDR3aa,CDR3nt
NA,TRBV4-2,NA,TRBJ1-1,CASSQGTQQNTEAFF,TGTGCCAGCAGCCAAGGGACACAACAGAACACTGAAGCTTTCTTT
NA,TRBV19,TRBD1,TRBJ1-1,CASSALYRGRTEAFF,TGTGCCAGTAGTGCTCTCTACAGGGGGCGGACTGAAGCTTTCTTT
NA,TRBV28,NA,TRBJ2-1,CASSLSNEQFF,TGTGCCAGCAGTTTGAGTAATGAGCAGTTCTTC
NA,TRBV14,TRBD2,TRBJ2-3,CASSQLAGGPDTQYF,TGTGCCAGCAGCCAGCTAGCGGGAGGGCCAGATACGCAGTATTTT
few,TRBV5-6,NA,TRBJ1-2,CASSLNREYGYTF,TGTGCCAGCAGCTTGAACAGGGAGTACGGCTACACCTTC
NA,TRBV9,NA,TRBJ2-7,CASSVAGSYEQYF,TGTGCCAGCAGCGTAGCAGGGAGCTACGAGCAGTACTTC
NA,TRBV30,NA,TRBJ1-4,CAWSEKGPREKLFF,TGTGCCTGGAGTGAAAAGGGGCCTCGTGAAAAACTGTTTTTT
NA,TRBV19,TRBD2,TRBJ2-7,CASSIMPSGRSEQYF,TGTGCCAGTAGTATAATGCCTAGCGGGAGATCCGAGCAGTACTTC
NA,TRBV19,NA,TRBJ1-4,CASHGQTTNEKLFF,TGTGCCAGTCATGGACAGACAACTAATGAAAAACTGTTTTTT
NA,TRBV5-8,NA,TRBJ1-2,CASSLVVSTFGYGYTF,TGTGCCAGCAGCTTGGTCGTCAGCACCTTCGGCTATGGCTACACCTTC
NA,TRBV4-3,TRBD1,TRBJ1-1,CASSRTGRTEAFF,TGCGCCAGCAGCCGGACAGGGAGAACTGAAGCTTTCTTT
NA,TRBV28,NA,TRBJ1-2,CASRMNPGQKRYGYTF,TGTGCCAGCAGGATGAACCCCGGACAGAAGAGGTATGGCTACACCTTC
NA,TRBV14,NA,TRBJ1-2,CASSQEGPRQGYGYTF,TGTGCCAGCAGCCAAGAAGGGCCAAGGCAGGGATATGGCTACACCTTC
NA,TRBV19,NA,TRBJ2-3,CASSMVFTDTQYF,TGTGCCAGTAGTATGGTCTTCACAGATACGCAGTATTTT
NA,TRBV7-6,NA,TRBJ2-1,CASSLSYNEQFF,TGTGCCAGCAGCTTATCCTACAATGAGCAGTTCTTC
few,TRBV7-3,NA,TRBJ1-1,CASSAFMNTEAFF,TGTGCCAGCAGCGCCTTCATGAACACTGAAGCTTTCTTT
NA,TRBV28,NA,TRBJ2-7,CASSLGSYEQYF,TGTGCCAGCAGCCTCGGGTCCTACGAGCAGTACTTC
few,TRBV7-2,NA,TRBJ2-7,CASSSYYEQYF,TGTGCCAGCAGCTCCTACTACGAGCAGTACTTC
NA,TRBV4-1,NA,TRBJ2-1,CASSHVPKTATFYNEQFF,TGCGCCAGCAGCCACGTCCCGAAGACCGCGACCTTTTACAATGAGCAGTTCTTC
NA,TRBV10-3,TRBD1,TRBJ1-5,CAISTSGGNQPQHF,TGTGCCATCAGTACGTCAGGGGGGAATCAGCCCCAGCATTTT
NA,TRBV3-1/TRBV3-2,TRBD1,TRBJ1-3,CASSQGQGVYFSGNTIYF,TGTGCCAGCAGCCAAGGACAGGGGGTCTACTTCTCTGGAAACACCATATATTTT
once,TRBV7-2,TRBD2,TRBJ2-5,CASSPETSGISKTQYF,TGTGCCAGCAGCCCCGAGACTAGCGGGATTAGCAAGACCCAGTACTTC
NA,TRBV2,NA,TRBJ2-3,CASGRRSSTDTQYF,TGTGCCAGCGGACGCCGTTCCTCCACAGATACGCAGTATTTT
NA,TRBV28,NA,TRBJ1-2,CAGGIPNYGYTF,TGTGCCGGGGGTATCCCAAACTATGGCTACACCTTC
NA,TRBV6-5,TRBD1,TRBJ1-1,CASSPTPRGPTEAFF,TGTGCCAGCAGTCCTACTCCCAGGGGGCCCACTGAAGCTTTCTTT
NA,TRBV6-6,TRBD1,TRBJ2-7,CAISLTGGYEQYF,TGTGCCATATCTCTAACAGGGGGCTACGAGCAGTACTTC
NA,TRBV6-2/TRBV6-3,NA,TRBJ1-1,CASSYRAGFTEAFF,TGTGCCAGCAGTTACAGGGCTGGATTCACTGAAGCTTTCTTT